The TCR beta chain described here comes from a study of CD8 T cells in ankylosing spondylitis. This CDR3 is built from 12 residues. Trimming shortened V by 4 bases and J by 4 bases, and 8 bases separated the two germline ends. Looked up from germline, CDR1 is SGHRS and CDR2 is YFSETQ. The TCR beta libraries were generated through quantitative 5'-RACE incorporating molecular barcodes. TCRdb redid the calling of the 5' RACE reads with MiXCR, one entry per CDR3 protein. The sample yields around 150,000 distinct CDR3 sequences, just under 7.5% seen once. This clonotype was recorded at least ten times. Its target is not known. Points from the study as a whole: One TCR beta motif, made up of roughly eight highly homologous variants, appeared characteristic of ankylosing spondylitis blood.

Specimen: blood, either unsorted or a sorted T cell fraction (not recorded which). This chain uses TRBV5-1 with TRBJ1-1; the D gene is possibly TRBD1 (5 bases). This sequence originates from a female donor with ankylosing spondylitis or in good health (not recorded which). The CDR3 bases are TGCGCCAGCAGCCGGGACGGCACTGAAGCTTTCTTT. This encodes CASSRDGTEAFF.